This T cell receptor (beta chain) was observed in a study of CD8 T cells in Susac syndrome. Germline CDR1 SEHNR, CDR2 FQNEAQ (reference sequence). The V gene lost 3 bases and the J gene lost 4 bases, with 9 bases spanning the gap. The CDR3 sequence is 13 residues long. TCR beta sequencing covered blood CD8+ and CD4+ T cells. RNA totalling about 0.45 to 1 ug underwent reverse transcription with random hexamers. immunoSEQ multiplex PCR amplified TCR beta CDR3 across 54 Vbeta, 13 Jbeta. TCRdb ran MiXCR on the immunoSEQ multiplex PCR reads and lists one entry per CDR3 protein. The table has around 180,000 distinct CDR3 sequences, approximately 96% seen once.

The rearrangement uses TRBV7-9 and TRBJ1-1; no clear D. This receptor was obtained from a human donor with multiple sclerosis. Material for sequencing was CD4+ T cells from PBMCs. CDR3 nucleotide sequence: TGTGCCAGCAGCTTGCAGGCGGCCACTGAAGCTTTCTTT. Its translation: CASSLQAATEAFF.